This T cell receptor (beta chain) originates from a study of siplizumab effects on memory and regulatory T cells. Study-wide findings and caveats: A significant reduction in alloreactive sequences traceable to unstimulated CD4+ memory cells was produced by siplizumab. The mean Treg-derived percentage of mappable alloreactive CD4+ clones was roughly 69% with siplizumab compared with approximately 28% in controls. Many proliferating CD4+ or CD8+ clones remained unclassified. Roughly 75-96% of them could not be assigned either a naive or a memory phenotype.

This clone is a singleton in its sample. No antigen is known for it. This CDR3 spans 11 amino acids. The V end lost 7 bases, the J end lost 7 bases, and 10 bases lay between the germline ends. Germline CDR1 and CDR2: LNHDA and SQIVND (reference sequence). TCRdb keeps only in-frame clones here, not all; method: immunoSEQ multiplex PCR. The data contain tens of thousands of clones, 96% of them singletons. Sequenced material: naive CD8+ T cells sorted from blood. The chain has TRBV19 and TRBJ1-1; the D is unclear. The TCR comes from a human donor in good health. CDR3 in amino acids: CASTVGNEAFF. The CDR3 nucleotides read TGTGCCAGTACGGTCGGGAATGAAGCTTTCTTT.